What follows are 11 T cell receptor beta chains derived from one specimen sequenced in a study of regulatory T cells in long-lasting Graves disease. iRepertoire HTBI primers and Arm-PCR of CDR3 regions built TCR beta libraries. Using its own MiXCR run on the multiplex PCR reads, TCRdb lists one record per CDR3 protein. Among under 800,000 distinct CDR3 sequences listed, roughly 16% were seen once. The time point here: newly diagnosed GD, antithyroid drugs for less than 3 months. The TCR library was prepared using RNA isolated from PBMCs. These data were also filed under a second study, of T cells in Graves' hyperthyroidism and ophthalmopathy.

This sample comprised peripheral blood mononuclear cells (PBMCs), obtained at new diagnosis, from a patient treated with antithyroid drugs. The receptors were sampled from a woman aged 25 to 39 with Graves disease.

This clonotype has a handful of counts. The chain joins TRBV20-1 to TRBJ2-2, with D tentatively TRBD1 (6 bases). CDR3 length: 14 amino acids. Germline lookup yields CDR1 DFQATT and CDR2 SNEGSKA (reference sequence). V shed 3 bases and J shed 6 bases, with 14 bases lying between them. CDR3 region: CSARGAGGAGELFF. CDR3 DNA sequence: TGCAGTGCTAGGGGGGCCGGCGGAGCCGGGGAGCTGTTTTTT.

At least ten counts were recorded for this clonotype. J is TRBJ1-5 and V is TRBV28; D gene unclear. CDR1 MDHEN and CDR2 SYDVKM come from the germline V gene. This CDR3 spans 14 amino acids. V was pared by 4 bases and J by 2 bases, with 9 bases between. Written as DNA, the CDR3 is TGTGCCAGCAGTTCACGGTGGGGCAATCAGCCCCAGCATTTT. Encoded protein: CASSSRWGNQPQHF.

In this sample, this clonotype turned up a few times. The chain couples TRBV19 to TRBJ2-1; tentative D call: TRBD2 (5 bases). There are 13 residues in the CDR3. Between the trimmed V and J ends, which lost 5 bases and 7 bases, there was a span of 12 bases. CDR1 is LNHDA and CDR2 is SQIVND in the germline V gene (reference sequence). DNA for the CDR3: TGTGCCAGTAGTGGGGAAGGGAGAAATGAGCAGTTCTTC. Translated, it gives CASSGEGRNEQFF.

There are many counts of this clonotype. The rearrangement joins TRBV28 to TRBJ2-7; the D gene is possibly TRBD2 (5 bases). CDR1 and CDR2 (germline): MDHEN, SYDVKM. The CDR3 loop spans 12 amino acids. V lost 9 bases, J lost 12 bases, and 21 bases lay in between. The CDR3 DNA is TGTGCCAGTGGGCGGGCGCAAAGAGAGTCGTACTTC. Translating gives CASGRAQRESYF.

This clonotype occurred a few times. The rearrangement links TRBV19 to TRBJ2-7, with 11 bases matching TRBD2. The CDR3 spans 15 residues. CDR1 is LNHDA and CDR2 is SQIVND in the germline V gene (reference sequence). V was clipped by 5 bases and J by 3 bases; unmatched bases: 6. The chain's CDR3 is CASSVLAGANYEQYF. The CDR3 DNA sequence: TGTGCCAGTAGTGTACTAGCGGGGGCTAACTACGAGCAGTACTTC.

This clonotype was seen only a few times. This chain links TRBV30 with TRBJ2-4, with a tentative D call TRBD1 (6 bases). V was pared by 0 bases and J by 7 bases, with 13 bases between. Germline V gene lookup returns CDR1 GTSNPN and CDR2 SVGIG (reference sequence). This CDR3 is built from 14 residues. The CDR3 here is CAWSVPGAGNIQYF. In nucleotides, the CDR3 is TGTGCCTGGAGTGTACCAGGGGCAGGGAACATTCAGTACTTC. The full variable domain, with the rest looked up from reference TRBV30 and TRBJ2-4, is SQTIHQWPATLVQPVGSPLSLECTVEGTSNPNLYWYRQAAGRGLQLLFYSVGIGQISSEVPQNLSASRPQDRQFILSSKKLLLSDSGFYLCAWSVPGAGNIQYFGAGTRLSVL.

The gene calls are TRBV29-1 and TRBJ2-3; unclear D gene. V was clipped by 3 bases and J by 9 bases, with 7 bases between them. The CDR3 length is 10 residues. Germline CDR1 reads SQVTM; CDR2 reads ANQGSEA. The CDR3 reads CSVDIETQYF. CDR3 DNA: TGCAGCGTTGATATTGAAACGCAGTATTTT.

This chain joins TRBV5-6 and TRBJ2-2; perhaps TRBD2 as D (6 bases). Per the germline V gene, CDR1 is SGHDT and CDR2 is YYEEEE. This CDR3 is 15 amino acids long. The V end was cut by 1 base, the J end by 7 bases, with 14 bases between. CDR3 sequence (DNA): TGTGCCAGCAGCTTGACGGGGGTTAGTTTCGGGGAGCTGTTTTTT. This codes for CASSLTGVSFGELFF.

This clonotype was detected many times. J is TRBJ2-7 and V is TRBV20-1; tentative D call: TRBD2 (6 bases). Deletions cut 4 bases from V and 2 bases from J, with 12 bases between. This CDR3 region has 13 residues. Germline V CDR1 and CDR2: DFQATT, SNEGSKA (reference sequence). The CDR3 DNA reads TGCAGTGCTATAGCGGTCGGCACCTACGAGCAGTACTTC. Amino acids: CSAIAVGTYEQYF.

The V and J genes are TRBV9 and TRBJ2-2; TRBD1 agrees at 11 bases. Germline V CDR1 and CDR2: SGDLS, YYNGEE. The trim removed 2 bases at V and 6 bases at J, leaving 3 bases unmatched. This CDR3 comprises 15 residues. CDR3 nucleotides: TGTGCCAGCAGCGTGGGGACAGGGGGAGCCGGGGAGCTGTTTTTT. As protein: CASSVGTGGAGELFF.

This clonotype has at least ten counts. This CDR3 is CASSGKLAGEPYEQYF. CDR3 nucleotides: TGCGCCAGCAGTGGGAAACTAGCGGGAGAACCCTACGAGCAGTACTTC. The rearrangement uses TRBV10-2 and TRBJ2-7, with 11 bases that match TRBD2. Per germline, CDR1 WSHSY and CDR2 SAAADI. The CDR3 is 16 amino acids. The V segment lost 4 bases and the J segment 2 bases; nucleotides outside the gene matches: 7.